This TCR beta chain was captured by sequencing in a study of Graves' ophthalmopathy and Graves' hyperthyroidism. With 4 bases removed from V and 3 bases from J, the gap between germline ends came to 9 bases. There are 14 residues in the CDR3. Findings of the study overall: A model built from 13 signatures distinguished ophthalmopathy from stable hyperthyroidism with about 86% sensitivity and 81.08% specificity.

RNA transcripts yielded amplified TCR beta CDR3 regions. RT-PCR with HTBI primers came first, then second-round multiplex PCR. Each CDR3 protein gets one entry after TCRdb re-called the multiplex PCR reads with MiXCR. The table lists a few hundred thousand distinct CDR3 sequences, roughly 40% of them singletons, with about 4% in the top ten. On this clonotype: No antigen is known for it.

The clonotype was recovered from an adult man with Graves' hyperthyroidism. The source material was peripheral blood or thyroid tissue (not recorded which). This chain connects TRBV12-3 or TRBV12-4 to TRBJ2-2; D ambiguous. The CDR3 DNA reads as TGTGCCAGCAGTTACTTTTCGGACACCGGGGAGCTGTTTTTT. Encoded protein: CASSYFSDTGELFF.